This TCR beta chain came from a study of blood T cell repertoires in COVID-19. Background on the study: PBMCs, B-cell-depleted T cells, or T cells were the source of the cDNA or gDNA that made up the material.

Remarks on this clone: The same CDR3 can be traced to other DNA sequences in this sample.

TCRdb's copy holds only in-frame clones and misses some; the assay was immunoSEQ multiplex PCR. The sample holds roughly 200,000 clones, around 80% seen once. The sequence was collected from a woman aged 70-85 years with acute or convalescent COVID-19. The sample consisted of peripheral blood.

This chain's CDR3 is CASSPRHTSSYEQYF. The CDR3 nucleotides are TGTGCCAGCAGTCCCCGACACACAAGCTCCTACGAGCAGTACTTC. This chain links TRBV27 with TRBJ2-7; D unresolved. This CDR3 is 15 amino acids long. The V gene's germline CDR1 is MNHEY and CDR2 SMNVEV (reference sequence). The germline V and J ends were trimmed by 5 bases and 0 bases, with 14 bases remaining between them.